These T cell receptor beta chains were read from a single sample in a study of cytomegalovirus exposure and HLA in healthy donors. Some clones are missing from TCRdb's copy, which holds only in-frame ones; the method was immunoSEQ multiplex PCR. The sample consists of over 250,000 clones, about nine tenths of them appearing once. The sequenced sample consisted of PBMCs. The source is a man aged 40-55 years in good health and CMV-seropositive. CDR3s include the opening cysteine and the closing phenylalanine or tryptophan. The D gene is left open where the match is weak. Size values are once, few and many counts, or a class for expanded clones, and some rows have none.

v_call	d_call	clone_size	j_call	cdr3_aa	cdr3_nt
TRBV30	-	few	TRBJ1-2	CAWRALFGGRQLFNYGYTF	TGTGCCTGGAGGGCCCTGTTCGGGGGGCGACAACTATTTAACTATGGCTACACCTTC
TRBV28	-	-	TRBJ1-5	CASTPPIHSNQPQHF	TGTGCCAGCACCCCCCCCATCCATAGCAATCAGCCCCAGCATTTT
TRBV25-1	TRBD2	-	TRBJ2-6	CASSEWEGSAGANVLTF	TGTGCCAGCAGTGAATGGGAGGGTTCAGCTGGGGCCAACGTCCTGACTTTC
TRBV10-2	-	few	TRBJ1-2	CASSLDSYGYTF	TGCGCCAGCAGTTTGGACAGCTATGGCTACACCTTC
TRBV28	TRBD2	-	TRBJ2-3	CASSPLGEGLGDTQYF	TGTGCCAGCAGTCCCCTTGGGGAGGGCCTTGGAGATACGCAGTATTTT
TRBV27	-	-	TRBJ2-7	CASSLTRVHEQYF	TGTGCCAGCAGTTTAACCAGGGTCCACGAGCAGTACTTC
TRBV9	TRBD1	-	TRBJ1-5	CASSRSGQWGQPQHF	TGTGCCAGCAGCCGGTCGGGACAGTGGGGCCAGCCCCAGCATTTT
TRBV7-3	-	-	TRBJ2-3	CASSLNFGLATTDTQYF	TGTGCCAGCAGCTTAAACTTTGGCTTAGCGACCACAGATACGCAGTATTTT
TRBV28	TRBD2	-	TRBJ2-7	CASSLPPVLAGAYEQYF	TGTGCCAGCAGTTTACCCCCGGTTCTAGCGGGAGCTTACGAGCAGTACTTC
TRBV4-3	-	few	TRBJ1-1	CASSQDREGARTEAFF	TGCGCCAGCAGCCAAGATAGGGAAGGGGCGCGGACTGAAGCTTTCTTT
TRBV4-1	-	-	TRBJ2-3	CASSQDPGLSKTDTQYF	TGCGCCAGCAGCCAAGATCCGGGACTTAGCAAGACAGATACGCAGTATTTT
TRBV28	TRBD1	-	TRBJ2-1	CASSPDRGLYNEQFF	TGTGCCAGCAGCCCGGACAGGGGGCTCTACAATGAGCAGTTCTTC
TRBV28	TRBD1	once	TRBJ1-1	CASSETGTGGNTEAFF	TGTGCCAGCAGTGAAACCGGGACAGGGGGCAACACTGAAGCTTTCTTT
TRBV29-1	-	-	TRBJ1-4	CSVGGYVAGLEKLFF	TGCAGCGTGGGAGGGTACGTGGCAGGGTTGGAAAAACTGTTTTTT
TRBV5-4	TRBD2	-	TRBJ2-7	CASSYTGTSRLGSYEQYF	TGTGCCAGCAGCTATACCGGGACTAGCAGGCTAGGCTCCTACGAGCAGTACTTC
TRBV7-3	-	once	TRBJ1-2	CASSPDSPADGYTF	TGTGCCAGCAGCCCGGACAGCCCGGCGGATGGCTACACCTTC
TRBV9	TRBD2	once	TRBJ2-7	CASSVGAGGPYEQYF	TGTGCCAGCAGCGTAGGAGCGGGGGGCCCCTACGAGCAGTACTTC
TRBV19	TRBD2	-	TRBJ2-7	CASGNLGLAKYEQYF	TGTGCCAGTGGCAACCTGGGACTAGCGAAATACGAGCAGTACTTC
TRBV30	-	-	TRBJ2-7	CAWSPRPRQFFHEQYF	TGTGCCTGGAGTCCCCGGCCCAGACAATTCTTCCACGAGCAGTACTTC
TRBV7-6	-	once	TRBJ2-2	CASSLAGRTGELFF	TGTGCCAGCAGCTTAGCGGGGAGAACCGGGGAGCTGTTTTTT
TRBV7-8	-	-	TRBJ1-1	CASSRANTEAFF	TGTGCCAGCAGCCGCGCCAACACTGAAGCTTTCTTT
TRBV7-6	-	once	TRBJ1-1	CASSLGGGANTEAFF	TGTGCCAGCAGCTTGGGGGGGGGCGCGAACACTGAAGCTTTCTTT
TRBV6-6	-	-	TRBJ1-5	CASSYGGDNQPQHF	TGTGCCAGCAGTTACGGAGGAGACAATCAGCCCCAGCATTTT
TRBV7-9	-	-	TRBJ1-1	CSSSLNGRNTEAFF	TGTTCCAGCAGCTTAAATGGGCGGAACACTGAAGCTTTCTTT
TRBV4-1	-	-	TRBJ2-1	CASSHTTNEQFF	TGCGCCAGCAGCCACACTACTAATGAGCAGTTCTTC
TRBV7-2	TRBD1	-	TRBJ2-5	CASSLRTGGETQYF	TGTGCCAGCAGCCTCAGGACAGGGGGCGAGACCCAGTACTTC
TRBV18	-	-	TRBJ2-7	CASSPPLGQGGYEQYF	TGTGCCAGCTCACCACCGCTAGGGCAGGGGGGCTACGAGCAGTACTTC
TRBV4-1	TRBD2	-	TRBJ2-3	CASSQPFEREVHYTQYF	TGCGCCAGCAGCCAACCCTTCGAGCGGGAGGTACATTATACGCAGTATTTT
TRBV5-5	-	few	TRBJ2-7	CASSLAGDSGYEQYF	TGTGCCAGCAGCTTGGCGGGGGACTCAGGCTACGAGCAGTACTTC
TRBV27	TRBD2	-	TRBJ2-7	CASSPRLAGVYEQYF	TGTGCCAGCAGTCCAAGACTAGCGGGAGTCTACGAGCAGTACTTC
TRBV7-9	TRBD1	once	TRBJ2-2	CASSDRGRSNTGELFF	TGTGCCAGCTCGGACAGGGGGCGTTCGAACACCGGGGAGCTGTTTTTT
TRBV7-3	TRBD1	few	TRBJ2-3	CASSPGQSTDTQYF	TGTGCCAGCAGCCCGGGACAGAGCACAGATACGCAGTATTTT
TRBV7-2	-	-	TRBJ2-5	CASSLGGKETQYF	TGTGCCAGCAGCTTAGGAGGGAAAGAGACCCAGTACTTC
TRBV7-6	-	-	TRBJ1-2	CASSSAGYGYTF	TGTGCCAGCAGCTCCGCGGGGTATGGCTACACCTTC
TRBV27	-	-	TRBJ2-2	CASSYGRGPGELFF	TGTGCCAGCAGTTACGGGAGGGGGCCCGGGGAGCTGTTTTTT
TRBV28	-	-	TRBJ2-7	CASSFSGEVYEQYF	TGTGCCAGCAGTTTCTCCGGGGAAGTATACGAGCAGTACTTC
TRBV7-2	TRBD1	-	TRBJ1-1	CASSLAGPGQGYTEAFF	TGTGCCAGCAGCTTAGCAGGCCCGGGACAGGGTTACACTGAAGCTTTCTTT
TRBV28	-	-	TRBJ2-7	CASSLLHREQYF	TGTGCCAGCAGCTTACTCCATCGGGAGCAGTACTTC
TRBV18	-	-	TRBJ1-4	CASSQTTGVGKLFF	TGTGCCAGCTCACAAACGACAGGAGTCGGAAAACTGTTTTTT